One and the same sample provided the 21 T cell receptor beta chains below, sequenced in a study of shared clonotypes between healthy human individuals. Terminally differentiated effector memory CD45RA+ cells were excluded by CCR7 positive selection of CD45RO-negative cells. Using immunoSEQ multiplex PCR, the repertoire was profiled, and TCRdb retains in-frame clones only, with some absent. The sample holds more than 2 million clones, less than 95% seen once. The sequencing sample was made of naive CD8+ T cells sorted from blood. The receptors derive from a man between 18 and 29 years old in good health.

The chain recombines TRBV2 with TRBJ2-7; unclear D gene. Germline V gives CDR1 SNHLY, CDR2 FYNNEI. V lost 7 bases and J lost 3, with 10 bases in between. The CDR3 is made up of 12 amino acids. CDR3 sequence: CASKGKSYEQYF. Written as DNA, the CDR3 is TGTGCCAGCAAGGGCAAGAGCTACGAGCAGTACTTC.

The chain recombines TRBV11-2 with TRBJ2-5; 12 bases agree with TRBD2. V dropped 5 bases and J dropped 2; count of bases not matched to a gene: 6. Germline V gene lookup returns CDR1 SGHAT and CDR2 FQNNGV. The CDR3 is made up of 16 amino acids. Here the CDR3 reads CASSPSGGGPQETQYF. The CDR3 DNA is TGTGCCAGCAGCCCTAGCGGGGGGGGGCCTCAAGAGACCCAGTACTTC.

The rearrangement links TRBV7-6 to TRBJ1-3; D is ambiguous. Germline assignment: CDR1 SGHVS and CDR2 FNYEAQ. Trimming took 5 bases from V and 4 from J, leaving 18 bases between them. The CDR3 consists of 16 residues. The CDR3 protein is CASSHSGPRSGNTIYF. The CDR3 DNA sequence: TGTGCCAGCAGCCACTCCGGGCCACGGTCGGGAAACACCATATATTTT.

This sequence joins TRBV4-2 and TRBJ1-3; 7 bases are a match to TRBD1. The junction had 3 bases not matched to a gene; V was cut back by 3 bases and J by 1 base. Germline V gene lookup returns CDR1 LGHNA and CDR2 YNFKEQ. The length of the CDR3 is 15 residues. DNA for the CDR3: TGTGCCAGCAGCCACACAGGGGATTCTGGAAACACCATATATTTT. Protein product: CASSHTGDSGNTIYF.

V and J are TRBV25-1 and TRBJ1-1, with D tentatively TRBD1 (5 bases). There are 12 residues in the CDR3. Trimming pared 8 bases from V and 4 bases from J, leaving 11 bases between. The V gene's germline CDR1 is MGHDK and CDR2 SYGVNS. The CDR3 spells CASARGATEAFF. CDR3 bases: TGTGCCAGCGCGCGAGGGGCCACTGAAGCTTTCTTT.

The rearrangement uses TRBV27 and TRBJ1-5; D uncertain. V lost 7 bases to trimming and J lost 4 bases, with 20 bases between them. The CDR3 has 16 residues. Germline V gives CDR1 MNHEY, CDR2 SMNVEV (reference sequence). This CDR3 reads CASTPSAGEVNQPQHF. The CDR3, as DNA: TGTGCCAGCACCCCTAGTGCAGGTGAGGTAAATCAGCCCCAGCATTTT.

The chain employs TRBV13 and TRBJ2-7; weak D call: TRBD2 (7 bases). The V gene's germline CDR1 is PRHDT and CDR2 FYEKMQ (reference sequence). The length of the CDR3 is 15 residues. V was cut by 5 bases and J by 3 bases, with 17 bases left in between. The CDR3 sequence is CASSPGAGEFYEQYF. The CDR3 DNA reads TGTGCCAGCAGCCCAGGGGCGGGGGAGTTCTACGAGCAGTACTTC. The full variable domain, in which reference TRBV13 and TRBJ2-7 provide the parts outside the CDR3, is AAGVIQSPRHLIKEKRETATLKCYPIPRHDTVYWYQQGPGQDPQFLISFYEKMQSDKGSIPDRFSAQQFSDYHSELNMSSLELGDSALYFCASSPGAGEFYEQYFGPGTRLTVT.

Of note for this clone: Other DNA sequences in the same sample also yield this CDR3. The gene calls are TRBV5-4 and TRBJ2-7, with 13 nucleotides matching TRBD2. CDR1 SGHNT and CDR2 YYREEE come from the germline V gene (reference sequence). V shed 2 bases and J 4 bases; nucleotides not matched to a gene: 3. The CDR3 contains 15 residues. The CDR3 DNA follows: TGTGCCAGCAGCTTCGGGACTAGCGGGATTTACGAGCAGTACTTC. It yields the protein CASSFGTSGIYEQYF.

This rearrangement joins TRBV27 to TRBJ2-7, with D perhaps TRBD1 or TRBD2 (5 bases each). V gave up 3 bases and J gave up 3 bases, with 9 bases separating them. There are 13 residues in the CDR3. From germline, CDR1 is MNHEY and CDR2 SMNVEV (reference sequence). The CDR3: CASSLGPRYEQYF. CDR3 nucleotide sequence: TGTGCCAGCAGTTTGGGACCCCGCTACGAGCAGTACTTC.

The chain joins TRBV27 to TRBJ2-3, with 11 bases fitting TRBD2. Germline assignment: CDR1 MNHEY and CDR2 SMNVEV (reference sequence). The ends lost 5 bases at V and 6 bases at J; junction bases unmatched: 10. The CDR3 totals 16 residues. CDR3 region: CASSAILAGGLDTQYF. CDR3 sequence (DNA): TGTGCCAGCAGTGCCATCTTAGCGGGGGGGCTGGATACGCAGTATTTT.

About this clone: The sample contains more than one DNA sequence encoding this CDR3. V usage is TRBV9 and J usage is TRBJ2-7, with D perhaps matching TRBD2 (6 bases). Germline values: CDR1 SGDLS, CDR2 YYNGEE. V was trimmed by 4 bases and J by 0 bases, leaving 11 bases between them. CDR3 size: 14 residues. CDR3 in DNA: TGTGCCAGCAGCCCCTCCGGGAGCTCCTACGAGCAGTACTTC. This translates into CASSPSGSSYEQYF.

This clone was detected only a few times. The chain combines TRBV7-9 with TRBJ2-7; 8 bases match TRBD1. The CDR3 length is 15 residues. With V trimmed by 5 bases and J by 5 bases, 11 bases remained unmatched. Germline V gives CDR1 SEHNR, CDR2 FQNEAQ (reference sequence). CDR3 DNA: TGTGCCAGCAGCCCCAGGGACAGGCCTAAGGACGAGCAGTACTTC. Translating gives CASSPRDRPKDEQYF.

The J gene is TRBJ1-4, the V gene TRBV15; D is perhaps TRBD1 (6 bases). The V end lost 3 bases, the J end lost 1 base, and 12 bases lay between the germline ends. Germline CDR1 and CDR2: LNHNV and YYDKDF (reference sequence). This CDR3 is built from 16 residues. CDR3 sequence: CATSSSGEGTNEKLFF. Here the CDR3 DNA reads TGTGCCACCAGCAGTTCAGGGGAAGGAACTAATGAAAAACTGTTTTTT.

The chain employs TRBV4-3 and TRBJ1-4, with TRBD1 identical over 7 bases. The J segment lost 8 bases and the V segment lost 0 bases, leaving 12 bases of the junction unmatched. The length of the CDR3 is 17 residues. Germline-derived CDR1 and CDR2 are LGHNA and YSLEER. CDR3: CASSQDRPTGSREKLFF. CDR3 sequence (DNA): TGCGCCAGCAGCCAAGATCGACCGACAGGGTCCCGGGAAAAACTGTTTTTT.

The chain uses TRBV10-2 and TRBJ2-5, with TRBD2 identical over 9 bases. CDR3 length: 16 residues. The V gene end was trimmed by 0 bases and the J gene end by 4 bases; junction bases not matched to a gene: 6. Germline assignment: CDR1 WSHSY and CDR2 SAAADI. The CDR3 protein is CASSESGGGAAETQYF. In DNA, the CDR3 is TGCGCCAGCAGTGAGTCAGGCGGGGGGGCCGCAGAGACCCAGTACTTC.

In DNA, the CDR3 is TGTGCCACTAGAACAGGGGGCGGATTCAATGAGCAGTTCTTC. Protein: CATRTGGGFNEQFF. The chain recombines TRBV27 with TRBJ2-1; 9 positions match TRBD1. The CDR3 runs 14 residues. CDR1 and CDR2 (germline): MNHEY, SMNVEV (reference sequence). Unmatched junction bases numbered 10, after V lost 10 bases and J lost 6 bases.

The chain uses TRBV19 and TRBJ2-7; tentative D call: TRBD2 (5 bases). This CDR3 spans 13 amino acids. The V end lost 5 bases, the J end lost 3 bases, and 11 bases lay between the germline ends. Germline V gene data show CDR1 as LNHDA and CDR2 as SQIVND (reference sequence). CDR3 sequence (DNA): TGTGCCAGTAGTCGAGTGGGAGTCTACGAGCAGTACTTC. Its protein is CASSRVGVYEQYF.

In nucleotides, the CDR3 is TGTGCCAGCAGCCCGACAGGGGTAGACTATGGCTACACCTTC. It translates to CASSPTGVDYGYTF. The chain is built from TRBV4-2 and TRBJ1-2, with 8 bases aligning to TRBD1. V gave up 4 bases and J gave up 3 bases; unmatched junction bases: 4. This CDR3 comprises 14 residues. The germline V gene has CDR1 LGHNA and CDR2 YNFKEQ.

This chain joins TRBV5-6 and TRBJ1-5; TRBD1 matches 7 bases. The CDR3 is 16 residues long. Germline CDR1 and CDR2: SGHDT and YYEEEE. With 6 bases clipped from V and 11 bases from J, the junction kept 20 bases outside the gene matches. The chain's CDR3 is CASTPPTPDRVVSQHF. CDR3 nucleotides: TGTGCCAGCACCCCGCCGACACCTGACAGGGTGGTATCCCAGCATTTT.

This clone came up once. The gene calls are TRBV15 and TRBJ2-2; D remains unclear. CDR1 LNHNV and CDR2 YYDKDF come from the germline V gene (reference sequence). The CDR3 is 16 amino acids. Deletions cut 0 bases from V and 4 bases from J, with 12 bases between. CDR3 residues: CATSREWEGSTGELFF. The CDR3 nucleotides read TGTGCCACCAGCAGAGAGTGGGAAGGAAGCACCGGGGAGCTGTTTTTT.

About this clone: The same CDR3 also results from other DNA sequences found in this sample. V usage is TRBV5-1 and J usage is TRBJ2-1; no firm D call. Germline V gene data show CDR1 as SGHRS and CDR2 as YFSETQ. This CDR3 contains 15 residues. Trimming shortened V by 0 bases and J by 2 bases, and 9 bases separated the two germline ends. CDR3 sequence (DNA): TGCGCCAGCAGCTTGGTGGGCGGCGCCTACAATGAGCAGTTCTTC. Translation gives CASSLVGGAYNEQFF.